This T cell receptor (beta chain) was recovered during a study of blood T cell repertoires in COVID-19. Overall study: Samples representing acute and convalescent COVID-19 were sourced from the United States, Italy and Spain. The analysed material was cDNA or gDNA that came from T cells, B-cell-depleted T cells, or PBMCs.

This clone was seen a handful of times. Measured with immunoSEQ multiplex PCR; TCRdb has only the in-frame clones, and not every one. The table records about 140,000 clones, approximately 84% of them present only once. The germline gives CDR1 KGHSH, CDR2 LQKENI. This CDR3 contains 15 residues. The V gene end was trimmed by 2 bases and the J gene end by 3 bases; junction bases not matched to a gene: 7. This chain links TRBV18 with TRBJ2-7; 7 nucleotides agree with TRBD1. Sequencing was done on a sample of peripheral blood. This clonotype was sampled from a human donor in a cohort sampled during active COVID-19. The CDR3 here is CASSPRGTEGYEQYF. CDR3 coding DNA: TGTGCCAGCTCACCAAGGGGGACAGAAGGCTACGAGCAGTACTTC. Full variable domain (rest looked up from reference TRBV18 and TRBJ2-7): NAGVMQNPRHLVRRRGQEARLRCSPMKGHSHVYWYRQLPEEGLKFMVYLQKENIIDESGMPKERFSAEFPKEGPSILRIQQVVRGDSAAYFCASSPRGTEGYEQYFGPGTRLTVT.